This entry lists 28 T cell receptor beta chains sequenced from one sample in a study of response to subunit inactivated influenza vaccine. TCRdb used MiXCR to reprocess the RT-PCR reads, holding one entry per CDR3 protein. The table includes fewer than 700,000 distinct CDR3 sequences, roughly 13% detected once. Sequencing was performed on PBMCs from blood, taken about 40 days after vaccination. These receptors came from a man aged 50 to 59 who received an inactivated influenza vaccine.

This clonotype showed up just a few times. The V and J genes are TRBV29-1 and TRBJ2-5; 8 bases are shared with TRBD1. The germline CDR1 and CDR2 sequences are SQVTM and ANQGSEA. This CDR3 has 17 residues. With 0 bases clipped from V and 3 bases from J, the junction kept 12 bases outside the gene matches. The CDR3 sequence: CSVEDPRQGRREETQYF. Here the CDR3 DNA reads TGCAGCGTTGAAGACCCCCGACAGGGGAGGCGTGAAGAGACCCAGTACTTC.

Turning to this clonotype: Its ends do not fully match the called genes, so a read error is possible. The chain couples TRBV7-8 to TRBJ2-7; 13 bases fit TRBD2. Germline assignment: CDR1 SGHVS and CDR2 FQNEAQ. The CDR3 extends over 16 amino acids. The DNA for the CDR3 is TGTGCCAGCAGCTTTACTCCGGGACTAGCGGGACCAAACCATATCTTC. It translates to CASSFTPGLAGPNHIF.

This clonotype was seen only a few times. The chain employs TRBV29-1 and TRBJ2-7; D is ambiguous. The CDR3 consists of 14 residues. CDR1 is SQVTM, CDR2 ANQGSEA, per germline. V was clipped by 5 bases and J by 0 bases, with 14 bases between them. CDR3 bases: TGCAGCGTTTTGCCGGGCCTGAACTCCTACGAGCAGTACTTC. Its translation: CSVLPGLNSYEQYF.

This clonotype was picked up a small number of times. The CDR3 here is CSAQGLAGASNTGELFF. CDR3 DNA: TGCAGTGCACAGGGACTAGCGGGAGCGTCGAACACCGGGGAGCTGTTTTTT. The chain joins TRBV20-1 to TRBJ2-2, with 14 bases matching TRBD2. CDR1 and CDR2 (germline): DFQATT, SNEGSKA (reference sequence). V gave up 6 bases and J gave up 0 bases; unmatched junction bases: 6. The length of the CDR3 is 17 residues.

This clonotype was detected a few times. The chain joins TRBV30 to TRBJ2-4; 7 bases are a match to TRBD1. The CDR3 runs to 14 residues. The V gene's germline CDR1 is GTSNPN and CDR2 SVGIG (reference sequence). J was trimmed by 7 bases and V by 3 bases; bases with no gene match: 9. The CDR3 spells CAWSGQDSRNIQYF. CDR3 coding DNA: TGTGCCTGGAGCGGACAGGATTCTAGGAACATTCAGTACTTC.

CDR3 coding DNA: TGTGCCAGCAGTTACAGGATTACCTACGAGCAGTACTTC. Amino acid sequence: CASSYRITYEQYF. V is TRBV12-3 or TRBV12-4 and J is TRBJ2-7; a weak D match, TRBD1 (5 bases). This CDR3 is 13 amino acids long. Deletions cut 4 bases from V and 2 bases from J, with 9 bases between.

This sequence joins TRBV5-6 and TRBJ1-5; TRBD1 agrees at 9 bases. The germline gives CDR1 SGHDT, CDR2 YYEEEE. The CDR3 totals 13 residues. J was trimmed by 9 bases and V by 4 bases; bases with no gene match: 5. This CDR3 is CASSRDRATPQHF. The CDR3, as DNA: TGTGCCAGCAGCAGGGACAGGGCTACGCCCCAGCATTTT.

The chain links TRBV5-1 to TRBJ2-7; tentative D call: TRBD2 (5 bases). CDR1 SGHRS and CDR2 YFSETQ come from the germline V gene. This CDR3 spans 15 amino acids. Trimming pared 4 bases from V and 3 bases from J, leaving 17 bases between. CDR3 amino acids: CASSLLGDTNYEQYF. CDR3 sequence (DNA): TGCGCCAGCAGCCTCCTCGGGGATACGAACTACGAGCAGTACTTC.

This clonotype was counted only a few times. V is TRBV7-2 and J is TRBJ2-7; 14 bases align to TRBD2. V trimming: 5 bases; J trimming: 6 bases; junction bases outside the gene matches: 6. The CDR3 spans 15 residues. Germline V gives CDR1 SGHTA, CDR2 FQGNSA. The CDR3 protein is CASSPTSGGAFEQYF. The CDR3 DNA is TGTGCCAGCAGCCCGACTAGCGGGGGGGCCTTCGAGCAGTACTTC.

In its sample, this clonotype was seen a few times. The J gene is TRBJ2-3, the V gene TRBV11-2; possibly TRBD1 or TRBD2 for D (6 bases each). This CDR3 is 14 amino acids long. Germline V gene data show CDR1 as SGHAT and CDR2 as FQNNGV. V lost 5 bases and J lost 5, with 14 bases in between. CDR3 sequence: CASSPPGARDTQYF. In nucleotides, the CDR3 is TGTGCCAGCAGCCCCCCGGGGGCAAGAGATACGCAGTATTTT.

Ten or more counts support this clonotype. The chain uses TRBV20-1 and TRBJ2-3; 9 bases agree with TRBD2. The CDR3 runs 15 residues. V dropped 7 bases and J dropped 3; count of bases not matched to a gene: 11. Germline V lookup: CDR1 DFQATT, CDR2 SNEGSKA (reference sequence). The CDR3 sequence: CSVHDSGSMTDTQYF. The CDR3 DNA is TGCAGTGTTCACGATAGCGGGAGTATGACAGATACGCAGTATTTT.

This clonotype occurred a few times. The rearrangement links TRBV5-1 to TRBJ2-3, with 10 bases that match TRBD1. The CDR3 loop spans 15 amino acids. Germline V CDR1 and CDR2: SGHRS, YFSETQ. V shed 0 bases and J 4 bases; nucleotides not matched to a gene: 2. CDR3 nucleotide sequence: TGCGCCAGCAGCTTGGGAGGGACAGGGGCAGATACGCAGTATTTT. Its translation: CASSLGGTGADTQYF.

The table lists this clonotype with many counts. V gene TRBV29-1 combines with J gene TRBJ2-5; D uncertain. The CDR3 consists of 10 residues. The germline CDR1 and CDR2 sequences are SQVTM and ANQGSEA. The CDR3 region is CSGRQETQYF. In DNA form, the CDR3 reads TGCAGTGGACGGCAAGAGACCCAGTACTTC.

This clonotype was seen a handful of times. The chain links TRBV10-2 to TRBJ1-2, with a weak D call TRBD1 (5 bases). The CDR3 has 14 residues. Trimming removed 7 bases at V and 1 base at J, with 13 bases between. CDR1 WSHSY and CDR2 SAAADI come from the germline V gene. The CDR3, as DNA: TGCGCCAGCACTCCCCCGGGGGGTAACTATGGCTACACCTTC. Translating it yields CASTPPGGNYGYTF.

In its sample, this clonotype was seen many times. The CDR3 reads CASARMEETQYF. CDR3 bases: TGTGCCAGCGCAAGGATGGAGGAGACCCAGTACTTC. This sequence joins TRBV6-1 and TRBJ2-5; D gene ambiguous. V lost 8 bases to trimming and J lost 5 bases, with 12 bases between them. The germline gives CDR1 MNHNS, CDR2 SASEGT. The CDR3 is made up of 12 amino acids.

This clonotype was seen ten or more times. This chain connects TRBV10-3 to TRBJ2-1, with 8 bases fitting TRBD1. Per the germline V gene, CDR1 is ENHRY and CDR2 is SYGVKD. Losses at the gene ends were 4 bases for V and 4 bases for J; bases not matched to a gene: 9. This CDR3 comprises 16 residues. CDR3 loop: CAISGGTGKNYNEQFF. CDR3 nucleotide sequence: TGTGCCATCAGTGGGGGGACAGGTAAAAATTACAATGAGCAGTTCTTC.

The chain links TRBV28 to TRBJ1-3; D is unclear. With 4 bases removed from V and 4 bases from J, the gap between germline ends came to 8 bases. The CDR3 totals 13 residues. Germline V gene sequence: CDR1 MDHEN, CDR2 SYDVKM. The CDR3 is CASSSVLGNTIYF. The CDR3 bases are TGTGCCAGCAGTTCTGTGTTGGGAAACACCATATATTTT.

This chain links TRBV5-6 with TRBJ2-3; 9 positions match TRBD2. Trimming at V came to 0 bases and at J to 4 bases, leaving 9 bases not matched to a gene. Germline CDR1 is SGHDT and CDR2 is YYEEEE. This CDR3 has 17 amino acids. Here the CDR3 reads CASSLGVAGEWSDTQYF. CDR3 DNA: TGTGCCAGCAGCTTGGGGGTAGCGGGGGAATGGTCAGATACGCAGTATTTT. Looking up the rest from reference TRBV5-6 and TRBJ2-3 gives the full variable domain: DAGVTQSPTHLIKTRGQQVTLRCSPKSGHDTVSWYQQALGQGPQFIFQYYEEEERQRGNFPDRFSGHQFPNYSSELNVNALLLGDSALYLCASSLGVAGEWSDTQYFGPGTRLTVL.

This clonotype came up a few times. This CDR3 reads CASNPRPGTEILVETQYF. The DNA of the CDR3 is TGTGCCAGCAACCCAAGGCCCGGGACGGAAATCCTGGTCGAGACCCAGTACTTC. The chain joins TRBV11-1 to TRBJ2-5; tentatively, D is TRBD1 or TRBD2 (5 bases each). Trimming pared 7 bases from V and 5 bases from J, leaving 29 bases between. The CDR3 totals 18 residues. Per the germline V gene, CDR1 is SGHAT and CDR2 is FQDESV (reference sequence).

The chain employs TRBV20-1 and TRBJ2-7; TRBD2 aligns across 7 bases. The length of the CDR3 is 13 residues. Germline V gene sequence: CDR1 DFQATT, CDR2 SNEGSKA (reference sequence). The junction had 3 bases not matched to a gene; V was cut back by 2 bases and J by 2 bases. The CDR3 protein is CSARRGETYEQYF. CDR3 coding DNA: TGCAGTGCTAGACGGGGGGAAACCTACGAGCAGTACTTC.

The gene calls are TRBV5-5 and TRBJ2-5; D might be TRBD2 (5 bases). The CDR3 spans 15 residues. The V and J ends lost 5 bases and 2 bases respectively, with 16 bases between them. From germline, CDR1 is SGHKS and CDR2 YYEKEE (reference sequence). CDR3 residues: CASRPQAGLQETQYF. The CDR3 region has the DNA TGTGCCAGCAGACCGCAGGCGGGCCTTCAAGAGACCCAGTACTTC.

In its sample, this clonotype was seen a few times. The gene calls are TRBV10-3 and TRBJ2-7; D tentatively reads TRBD1 or TRBD2 (6 bases each). The CDR3 covers 14 residues. The V gene lost 6 bases and the J gene lost 6 bases, with 18 bases spanning the gap. From germline, CDR1 is ENHRY and CDR2 SYGVKD. The DNA for the CDR3 is TGTGCCATCAGGAACCTGGAGGGGGTTCCCGAGCAGTACTTC. Translation gives CAIRNLEGVPEQYF.

This clonotype occurred many times. The chain is built from TRBV12-3 or TRBV12-4 and TRBJ2-5; TRBD1 matches 8 bases. V shed 2 bases and J 5 bases; nucleotides not matched to a gene: 1. The CDR3 covers 13 residues. The CDR3 loop is CASSLTGGETQYF. Written as DNA, the CDR3 is TGTGCCAGCAGTTTAACAGGGGGGGAGACCCAGTACTTC.

The V and J genes are TRBV7-9 and TRBJ2-4; D is possibly TRBD1 or TRBD2 (5 bases each). V dropped 4 bases and J dropped 5 bases, with 18 bases sitting between them. There are 16 residues in the CDR3. Germline values: CDR1 SEHNR, CDR2 FQNEAQ (reference sequence). The CDR3 loop is CASSSWETGAQNIQYF. The CDR3 nucleotides are TGTGCCAGCAGCTCGTGGGAGACCGGGGCTCAAAACATTCAGTACTTC.

This clonotype came up a few times. The chain uses TRBV4-1 and TRBJ2-2; D possibly corresponds to TRBD1 (7 bases). This CDR3 comprises 16 residues. The germline V gene encodes CDR1 MGHRA and CDR2 YSYEKL. V lost 1 base and J 5 bases, leaving 14 bases between the germline ends. This CDR3 is CASSQAAGGWTGELFF. The CDR3 region has the DNA TGCGCCAGCAGCCAAGCCGCAGGGGGGTGGACCGGGGAGCTGTTTTTT.

In this sample, this clonotype turned up many times. The genes are TRBV5-1 and TRBJ2-1; D is uncertain. The CDR3 totals 11 residues. Germline V lookup: CDR1 SGHRS, CDR2 YFSETQ. The V gene lost 4 bases and the J gene lost 7 bases, with 6 bases spanning the gap. The CDR3 region is CASSADNEQFF. As DNA, the CDR3 is TGCGCCAGCAGCGCCGATAATGAGCAGTTCTTC.

This clonotype has more than one count but fewer than ten. The rearrangement uses TRBV14 and TRBJ2-1; D is possibly TRBD2 (5 bases). V shed 1 base and J shed 1 base, with 8 bases lying between them. The CDR3 consists of 15 residues. The germline V gene encodes CDR1 SGHDN and CDR2 FVKESK. CDR3 loop: CASSQVGVSYNEQFF. The CDR3 DNA reads TGTGCCAGCAGCCAAGTCGGGGTGTCCTACAATGAGCAGTTCTTC.

The rearrangement uses TRBV20-1 and TRBJ2-1, with 8 bases matching TRBD2. The germline V gene encodes CDR1 DFQATT and CDR2 SNEGSKA (reference sequence). This CDR3 is 16 amino acids long. The V gene end was trimmed by 6 bases and the J gene end by 0 bases; junction bases not matched to a gene: 10. CDR3 DNA: TGCAGTGCCCCTAACCGCGGGGGGCCCTCCTACAATGAGCAGTTCTTC. This translates into CSAPNRGGPSYNEQFF.